One sample yielded the 7 T cell receptor beta chains listed below, sequenced in a study of T cells in Graves' hyperthyroidism and ophthalmopathy. TCR beta CDR3 region amplification was performed from RNA transcripts. The TCR CDR3 was amplified in a first-round RT-PCR using the HTBI primer set. Each CDR3 protein is one row after TCRdb ran MiXCR on the multiplex PCR reads. Of around 350,000 distinct CDR3 sequences in the sample, about 14% were seen once. The specimen was blood. These receptors were collected from a woman aged 25 to 45 with Graves' ophthalmopathy.

In this sample, this clonotype turned up many times. The V call is TRBV2, the J call TRBJ1-6; TRBD1 aligns across 9 bases. V was clipped by 6 bases and J by 9 bases; unmatched bases: 15. Germline V gene sequence: CDR1 SNHLY, CDR2 FYNNEI. The CDR3 consists of 17 residues. The CDR3: CASRKYRQDRGGSPLHF. Here the CDR3 DNA reads TGTGCCAGCAGGAAATATCGCCAGGACAGGGGTGGTTCACCCCTCCACTTT. Filled out from reference TRBV2 and TRBJ1-6, the complete variable domain reads EPEVTQTPSHQVTQMGQEVILRCVPISNHLYFYWYRQILGQKVEFLVSFYNNEISEKSEIFDDQFSVERPDGSNFTLKIRSTKLEDSAMYFCASRKYRQDRGGSPLHFGNGTRLTVT.

The table lists this clonotype with many counts. The CDR3 is CASAERGNTEAFF. CDR3 in DNA: TGTGCTAGTGCCGAACGGGGGAACACTGAAGCTTTCTTT. The gene calls are TRBV12-5 and TRBJ1-1; D gene ambiguous. V lost 7 bases and J lost 1, with 10 bases in between. The CDR3 runs 13 residues. Germline CDR1 and CDR2: LGHNT and FRNRAP.

The table lists this clonotype with many counts. CDR3 DNA: TGTGCCAGCAGTCCCAGGGGGCAACGAGAGACCCAGTACTTC. The encoded protein is CASSPRGQRETQYF. This chain links TRBV11-1 with TRBJ2-5; 8 positions agree with TRBD1. The CDR3 has 14 residues. CDR1 is SGHAT and CDR2 is FQDESV in the germline V gene (reference sequence). V was pared by 6 bases and J by 4 bases, with 7 bases of the junction left unmatched.

The sample holds many counts of this clonotype. The chain links TRBV9 to TRBJ2-1; TRBD2 matches 13 bases. From germline, CDR1 is SGDLS and CDR2 YYNGEE. The trim removed 0 bases at V and 6 bases at J, leaving 6 bases unmatched. This CDR3 spans 17 amino acids. CDR3 protein: CASSVAWTSGGFNEQFF. The CDR3 DNA reads as TGTGCCAGCAGCGTAGCTTGGACTAGCGGGGGTTTCAATGAGCAGTTCTTC.

In its sample, this clonotype was seen a few times. V usage is TRBV20-1 and J usage is TRBJ2-5; 10 bases match TRBD2. V gave up 3 bases and J gave up 0 bases; unmatched junction bases: 10. There are 17 residues in the CDR3. Germline-derived CDR1 and CDR2 are DFQATT and SNEGSKA (reference sequence). The CDR3: CSARGGLAGAYQETQYF. For the CDR3, the DNA is TGCAGTGCTAGGGGGGGGCTAGCGGGGGCGTACCAAGAGACCCAGTACTTC.

This clonotype was counted only a few times. Germline and junction disagree at one end, which may indicate a read error. The chain is built from TRBV20-1 and TRBJ1-6, with D unclear. CDR1 is DFQATT and CDR2 is SNEGSKA in the germline V gene (reference sequence). The CDR3 spans 15 residues. The CDR3 DNA reads TGCAGTGCTGTCCGCCGGAGCTCCTATAAATCACCCCTCCACTTT. Translated: CSAVRRSSYKSPLHF.

Many counts were recorded for this clonotype. This chain links TRBV11-2 with TRBJ2-3; 7 nucleotides agree with TRBD2. From germline, CDR1 is SGHAT and CDR2 FQNNGV. Germline trimming cut 4 bases from V and 4 bases from J; bases unmatched to any gene: 5. This CDR3 spans 14 amino acids. The CDR3: CASSWGGRADTQYF. The CDR3 coding sequence is TGTGCCAGCAGCTGGGGGGGGAGGGCAGATACGCAGTATTTT. Combining the CDR3 with reference TRBV11-2 and TRBJ2-3 gives the whole variable domain EAGVAQSPRYKIIEKRQSVAFWCNPISGHATLYWYQQILGQGPKLLIQFQNNGVVDDSQLPKDRFSAERLKGVDSTLKIQPAKLEDSAVYLCASSWGGRADTQYFGPGTRLTVL.